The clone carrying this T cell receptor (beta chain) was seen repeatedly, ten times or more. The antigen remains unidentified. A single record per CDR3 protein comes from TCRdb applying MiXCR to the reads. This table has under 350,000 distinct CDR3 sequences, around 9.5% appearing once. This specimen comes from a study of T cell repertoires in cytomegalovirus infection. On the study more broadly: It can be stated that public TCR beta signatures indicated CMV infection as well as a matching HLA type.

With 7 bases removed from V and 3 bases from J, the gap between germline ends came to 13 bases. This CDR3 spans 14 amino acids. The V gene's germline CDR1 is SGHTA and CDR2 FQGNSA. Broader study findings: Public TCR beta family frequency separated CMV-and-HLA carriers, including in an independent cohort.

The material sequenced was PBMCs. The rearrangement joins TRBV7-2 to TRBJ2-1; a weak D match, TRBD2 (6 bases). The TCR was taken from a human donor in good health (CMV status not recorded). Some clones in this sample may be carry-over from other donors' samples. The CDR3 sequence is CASIRDSHYNEQFF. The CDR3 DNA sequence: TGTGCCAGCATACGGGACTCTCACTACAATGAGCAGTTCTTC.